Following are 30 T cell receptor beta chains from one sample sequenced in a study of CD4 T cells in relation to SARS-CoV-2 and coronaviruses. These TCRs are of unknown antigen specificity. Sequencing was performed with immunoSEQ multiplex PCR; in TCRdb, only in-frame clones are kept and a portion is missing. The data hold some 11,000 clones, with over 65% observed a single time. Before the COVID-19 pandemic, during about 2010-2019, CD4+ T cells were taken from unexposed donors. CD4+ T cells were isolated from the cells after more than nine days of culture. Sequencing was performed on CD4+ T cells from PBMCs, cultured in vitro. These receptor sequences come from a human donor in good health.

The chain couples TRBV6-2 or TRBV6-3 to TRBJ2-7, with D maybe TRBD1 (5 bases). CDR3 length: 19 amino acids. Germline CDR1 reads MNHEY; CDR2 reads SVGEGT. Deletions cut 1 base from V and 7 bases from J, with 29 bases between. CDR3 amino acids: CASSYYPSAERTPLFEQYF. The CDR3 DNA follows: TGTGCCAGCAGTTACTATCCCTCTGCAGAACGGACACCGCTATTTGAGCAGTACTTC.

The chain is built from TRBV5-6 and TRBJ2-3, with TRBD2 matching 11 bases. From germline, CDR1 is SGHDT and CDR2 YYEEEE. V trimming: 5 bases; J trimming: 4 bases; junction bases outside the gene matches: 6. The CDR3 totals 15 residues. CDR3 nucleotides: TGTGCCAGCAGACGTAGCGGGAGGGCCGCAGATACGCAGTATTTT. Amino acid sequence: CASRRSGRAADTQYF.

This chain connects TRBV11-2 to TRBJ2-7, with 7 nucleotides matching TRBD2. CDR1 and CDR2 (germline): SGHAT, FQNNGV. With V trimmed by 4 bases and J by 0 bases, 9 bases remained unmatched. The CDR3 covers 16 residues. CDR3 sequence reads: CASSSFPRGSSYEQYF. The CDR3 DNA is TGTGCCAGCAGCTCCTTCCCGCGGGGGAGCTCCTACGAGCAGTACTTC.

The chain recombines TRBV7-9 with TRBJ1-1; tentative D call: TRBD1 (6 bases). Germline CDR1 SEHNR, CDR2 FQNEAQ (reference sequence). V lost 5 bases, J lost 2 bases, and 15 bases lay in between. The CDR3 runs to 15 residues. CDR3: CASSPRGRLNTEAFF. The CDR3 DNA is TGTGCCAGCAGCCCCAGGGGACGGCTAAACACTGAAGCTTTCTTT.

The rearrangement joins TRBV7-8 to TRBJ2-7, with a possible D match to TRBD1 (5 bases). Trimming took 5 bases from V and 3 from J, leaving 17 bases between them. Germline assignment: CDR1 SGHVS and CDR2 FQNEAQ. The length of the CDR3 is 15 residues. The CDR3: CASSHRRLRGYEQYF. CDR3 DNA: TGTGCCAGCAGCCACCGGCGACTTAGGGGCTACGAGCAGTACTTC.

CDR3 coding DNA: TGCGCCAGCAGCTTGGAGGGGACAGCTAGCAATCAGCCCCAGCATTTT. Its translation is CASSLEGTASNQPQHF. V gene TRBV5-1 combines with J gene TRBJ1-5; TRBD1 matches 7 bases. CDR1 is SGHRS and CDR2 is YFSETQ in the germline V gene. CDR3 length: 16 residues. With 0 bases clipped from V and 0 bases from J, the junction kept 3 bases outside the gene matches.

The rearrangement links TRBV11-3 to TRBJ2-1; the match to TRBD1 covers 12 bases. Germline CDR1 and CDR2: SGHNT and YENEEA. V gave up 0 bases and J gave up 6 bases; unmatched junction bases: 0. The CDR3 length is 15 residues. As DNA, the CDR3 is TGTGCCAGCAGCTTAGAGGGACAGGGGGCCAATGAGCAGTTCTTC. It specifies CASSLEGQGANEQFF.

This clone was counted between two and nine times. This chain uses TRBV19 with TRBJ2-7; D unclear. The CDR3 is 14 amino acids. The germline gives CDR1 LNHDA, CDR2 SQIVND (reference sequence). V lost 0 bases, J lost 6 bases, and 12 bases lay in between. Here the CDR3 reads CASSIDKVGVEQYF. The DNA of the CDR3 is TGTGCCAGTAGTATAGATAAAGTCGGCGTCGAGCAGTACTTC.

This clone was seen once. CDR3 coding DNA: TGCGCCAGCAGCCAGGCTCTACGCTTTAACACTGAAGCTTTCTTT. The encoded protein is CASSQALRFNTEAFF. The V gene is TRBV4-3, the J gene TRBJ1-1; D is ambiguous. Germline-derived CDR1 and CDR2 are LGHNA and YSLEER. Trimming pared 3 bases from V and 2 bases from J, leaving 13 bases between. The CDR3 totals 15 residues.

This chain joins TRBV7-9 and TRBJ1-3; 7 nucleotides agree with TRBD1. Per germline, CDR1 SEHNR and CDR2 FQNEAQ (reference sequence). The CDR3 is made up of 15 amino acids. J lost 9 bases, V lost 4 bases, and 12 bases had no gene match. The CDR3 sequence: CASSSPTTGFGTIYF. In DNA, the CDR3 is TGTGCCAGCAGCTCCCCAACGACAGGGTTCGGCACCATATATTTT. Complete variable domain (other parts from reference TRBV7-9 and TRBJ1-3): DTGVSQNPRHKITKRGQNVTFRCDPISEHNRLYWYRQTLGQGPEFLTYFQNEAQLEKSRLLSDRFSAERPKGSFSTLEIQRTEQGDSAMYLCASSSPTTGFGTIYFGEGSWLTVV.

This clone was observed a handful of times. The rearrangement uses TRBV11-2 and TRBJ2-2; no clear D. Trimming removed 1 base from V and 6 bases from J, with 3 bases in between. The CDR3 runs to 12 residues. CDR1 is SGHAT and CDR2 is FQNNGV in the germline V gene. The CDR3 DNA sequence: TGTGCCAGCAGCTTAGTGGCCGGGGAGCTGTTTTTT. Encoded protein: CASSLVAGELFF.

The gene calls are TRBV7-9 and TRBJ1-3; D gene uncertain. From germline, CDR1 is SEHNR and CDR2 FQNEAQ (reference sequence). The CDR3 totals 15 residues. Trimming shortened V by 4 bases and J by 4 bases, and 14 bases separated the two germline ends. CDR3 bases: TGTGCCAGCAGCTCGTTCGGGGAGTCCGGAAACACCATATATTTT. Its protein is CASSSFGESGNTIYF. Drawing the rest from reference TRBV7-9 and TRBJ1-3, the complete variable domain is DTGVSQNPRHKITKRGQNVTFRCDPISEHNRLYWYRQTLGQGPEFLTYFQNEAQLEKSRLLSDRFSAERPKGSFSTLEIQRTEQGDSAMYLCASSSFGESGNTIYFGEGSWLTVV.

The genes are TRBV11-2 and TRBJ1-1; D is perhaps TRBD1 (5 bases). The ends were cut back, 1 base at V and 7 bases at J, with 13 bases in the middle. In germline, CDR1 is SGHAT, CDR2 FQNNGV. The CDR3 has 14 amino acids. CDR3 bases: TGTGCCAGCAGCTTAGTAGACACGAGGGGTGAAGCTTTCTTT. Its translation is CASSLVDTRGEAFF.

CDR3 loop: CASSLGRASGYNEQFF. The CDR3 bases are TGCGCCAGCAGCTTGGGCCGGGCTAGCGGCTACAATGAGCAGTTCTTC. The V and J genes are TRBV5-1 and TRBJ2-1; 7 bases map to TRBD2. In germline, CDR1 is SGHRS, CDR2 YFSETQ. The CDR3 consists of 16 residues. The V gene end was trimmed by 0 bases and the J gene end by 3 bases; junction bases not matched to a gene: 6.

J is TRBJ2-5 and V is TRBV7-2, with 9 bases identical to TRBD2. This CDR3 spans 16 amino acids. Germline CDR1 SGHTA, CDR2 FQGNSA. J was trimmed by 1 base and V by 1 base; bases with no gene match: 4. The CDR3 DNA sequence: TGTGCCAGCAGCTTAGTAGCGGGAGCCCTCCAAGAGACCCAGTACTTC. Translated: CASSLVAGALQETQYF. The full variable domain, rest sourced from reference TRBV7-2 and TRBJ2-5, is GAGVSQSPSNKVTEKGKDVELRCDPISGHTALYWYRQSLGQGLEFLIYFQGNSAPDKSGLPSDRFSAERTGGSVSTLTIQRTQQEDSAVYLCASSLVAGALQETQYFGPGTRLLVL.

CDR3 protein: CASSLSLEAFF. DNA of the CDR3: TGTGCCAGCTCGCTCAGCCTAGAAGCTTTCTTT. The V gene is TRBV18, the J gene TRBJ1-1; D call uncertain. There are 11 residues in the CDR3. Deletions cut 6 bases from V and 8 bases from J, with 10 bases between. Germline CDR1 reads KGHSH; CDR2 reads LQKENI.

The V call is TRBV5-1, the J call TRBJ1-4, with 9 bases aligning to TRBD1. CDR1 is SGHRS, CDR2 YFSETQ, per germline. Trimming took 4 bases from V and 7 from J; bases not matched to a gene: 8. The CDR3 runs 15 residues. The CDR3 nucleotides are TGCGCCAGCAGCAAGGGACAGGGCCGGGTTGAAAAACTGTTTTTT. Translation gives CASSKGQGRVEKLFF.

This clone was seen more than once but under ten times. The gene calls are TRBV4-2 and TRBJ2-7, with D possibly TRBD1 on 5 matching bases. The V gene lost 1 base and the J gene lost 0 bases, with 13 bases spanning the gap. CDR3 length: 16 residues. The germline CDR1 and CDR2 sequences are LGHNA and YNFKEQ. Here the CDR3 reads CASSQGQSLSSYEQYF. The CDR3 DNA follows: TGTGCCAGCAGCCAAGGACAGTCCCTCAGCTCCTACGAGCAGTACTTC.

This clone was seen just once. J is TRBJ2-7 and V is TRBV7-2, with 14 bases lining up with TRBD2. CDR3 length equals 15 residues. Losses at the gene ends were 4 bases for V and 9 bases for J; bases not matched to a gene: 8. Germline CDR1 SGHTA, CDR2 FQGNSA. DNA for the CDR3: TGTGCCAGCAGCTCGGGACTAGCGGGAGCTTCAGTGCAGTACTTC. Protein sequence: CASSSGLAGASVQYF.

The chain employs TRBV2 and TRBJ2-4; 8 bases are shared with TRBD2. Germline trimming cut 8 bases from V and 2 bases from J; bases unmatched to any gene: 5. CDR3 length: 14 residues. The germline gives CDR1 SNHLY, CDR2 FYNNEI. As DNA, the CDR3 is TGTGCCAGCTCCGGGGGGGGGACCAAAAACATTCAGTACTTC. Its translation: CASSGGGTKNIQYF.

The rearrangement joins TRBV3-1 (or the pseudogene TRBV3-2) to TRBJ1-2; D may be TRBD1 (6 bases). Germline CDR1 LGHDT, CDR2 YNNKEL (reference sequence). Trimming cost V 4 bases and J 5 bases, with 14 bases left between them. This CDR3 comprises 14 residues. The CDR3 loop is CASSRQDGNYGYTF. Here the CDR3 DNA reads TGTGCCAGCAGCCGACAGGACGGAAATTATGGCTACACCTTC.

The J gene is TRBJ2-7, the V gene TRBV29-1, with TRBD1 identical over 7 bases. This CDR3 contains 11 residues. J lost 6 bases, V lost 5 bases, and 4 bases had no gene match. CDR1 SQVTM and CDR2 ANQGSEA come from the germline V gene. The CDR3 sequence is CSVRDSSEQYF. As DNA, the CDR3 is TGCAGCGTTCGGGACAGTAGCGAGCAGTACTTC.

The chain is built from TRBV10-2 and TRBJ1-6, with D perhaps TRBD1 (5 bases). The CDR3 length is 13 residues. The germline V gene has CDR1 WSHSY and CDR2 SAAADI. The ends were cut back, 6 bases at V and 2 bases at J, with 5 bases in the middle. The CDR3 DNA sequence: TGCGCCAGCAGGGACACCTATAATTCACCCCTCCACTTT. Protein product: CASRDTYNSPLHF.

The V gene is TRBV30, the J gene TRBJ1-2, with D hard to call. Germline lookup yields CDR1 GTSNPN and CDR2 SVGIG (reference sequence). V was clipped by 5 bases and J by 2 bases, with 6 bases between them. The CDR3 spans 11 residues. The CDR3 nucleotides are TGTGCCTGGGGTAGGAACTATGGCTACACCTTC. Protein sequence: CAWGRNYGYTF.

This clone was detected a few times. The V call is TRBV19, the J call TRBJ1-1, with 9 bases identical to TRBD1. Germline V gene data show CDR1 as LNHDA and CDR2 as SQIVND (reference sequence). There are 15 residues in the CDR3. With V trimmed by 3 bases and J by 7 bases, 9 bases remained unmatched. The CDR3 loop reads CASSIRTGAINEAFF. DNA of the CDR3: TGTGCCAGTAGTATCAGGACAGGGGCGATCAATGAAGCTTTCTTT.

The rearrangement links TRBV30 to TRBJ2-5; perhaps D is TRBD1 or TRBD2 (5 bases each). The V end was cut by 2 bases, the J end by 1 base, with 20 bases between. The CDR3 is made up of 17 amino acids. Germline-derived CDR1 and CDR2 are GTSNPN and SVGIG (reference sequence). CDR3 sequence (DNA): TGTGCCTGGAGTAGAGGGGCCACCGCCGTGTTCCAAGAGACCCAGTACTTC. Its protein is CAWSRGATAVFQETQYF.

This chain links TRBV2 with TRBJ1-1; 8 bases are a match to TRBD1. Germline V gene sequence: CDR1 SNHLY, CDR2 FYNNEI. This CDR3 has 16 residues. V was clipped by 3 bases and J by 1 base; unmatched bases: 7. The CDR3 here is CASSDRQGARNTEAFF. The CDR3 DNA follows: TGTGCCAGCAGTGATCGTCAGGGGGCGAGGAACACTGAAGCTTTCTTT.

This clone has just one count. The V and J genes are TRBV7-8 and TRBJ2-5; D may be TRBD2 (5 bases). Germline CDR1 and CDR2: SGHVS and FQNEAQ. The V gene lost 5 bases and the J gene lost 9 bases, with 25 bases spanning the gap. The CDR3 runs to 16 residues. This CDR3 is CASSRSQRLPEYPQYF. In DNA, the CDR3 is TGTGCCAGCAGCCGATCGCAGCGGTTGCCGGAGTACCCCCAGTACTTC. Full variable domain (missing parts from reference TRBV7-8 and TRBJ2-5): GAGVSQSPRYKVAKRGQDVALRCDPISGHVSLFWYQQALGQGPEFLTYFQNEAQLDKSGLPSDRFFAERPEGSVSTLKIQRTQQEDSAVYLCASSRSQRLPEYPQYFGPGTRLLVL.

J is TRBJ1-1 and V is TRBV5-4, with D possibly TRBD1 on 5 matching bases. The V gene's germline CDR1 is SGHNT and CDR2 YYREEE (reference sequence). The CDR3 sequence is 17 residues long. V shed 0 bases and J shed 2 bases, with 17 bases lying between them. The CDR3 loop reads CASSLGLRRGINTEAFF. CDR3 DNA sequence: TGTGCCAGCAGCTTGGGACTCCGCCGGGGGATAAACACTGAAGCTTTCTTT.

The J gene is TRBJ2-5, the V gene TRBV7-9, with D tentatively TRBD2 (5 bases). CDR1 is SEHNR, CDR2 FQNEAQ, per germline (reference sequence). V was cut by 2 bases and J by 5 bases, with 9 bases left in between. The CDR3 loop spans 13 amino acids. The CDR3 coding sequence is TGTGCCAGCAGCTTAAGGTGGGAGGAGACCCAGTACTTC. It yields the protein CASSLRWEETQYF.